The T cell receptor beta chain under discussion was sequenced for a study of blood T cell repertoires in COVID-19. Whole-study context: The United States, Italy and Spain provided the acute and convalescent COVID-19 samples. T cells, B-cell-depleted T cells, or PBMCs supplied cDNA or gDNA.

Germline V gives CDR1 MNHEY, CDR2 SVGEGT. This CDR3 comprises 14 residues. V lost 2 bases and J 3 bases, leaving 11 bases between the germline ends. Authors' methods: Reference gene primer amplification gave nucleated cell count estimates. The assay was immunoSEQ multiplex PCR, and TCRdb's table has in-frame clones only and misses some. The D gene and trimming were derived from the DNA, and the V and J assignments and clone size from that table. The sample contains 150,000 to 200,000 clones, 70% to 90% of which appear only once. Sequenced sample: peripheral blood. This sequence originates from a woman aged 65 to 85 with acute or convalescent COVID-19. The chain is built from TRBV6-2 or TRBV6-3 and TRBJ2-7, with D possibly matching TRBD2 (5 bases). The CDR3 bases are TGTGCCAGCAGTTACGATGGACTCCTCTACGAGCAGTACTTC. Its protein is CASSYDGLLYEQYF.